The next 21 T cell receptor beta chains were all read from a single sample in a study of blood T cell repertoires in COVID-19. Sequencing used immunoSEQ multiplex PCR; TCRdb keeps in-frame clones, though not all of them. The repertoire consists of about 270,000 clones, with roughly 90% occurring once and the leading ten covering 4%. The sample was peripheral blood. The receptors were sampled from a man in his sixties who had recovered from COVID-19.

This clone was observed a single time. This chain joins TRBV6-5 and TRBJ2-1; 7 positions match TRBD1. Germline CDR1 MNHEY, CDR2 SVGAGI. V was pared by 2 bases and J by 3 bases, with 7 bases of the junction left unmatched. This CDR3 is 16 amino acids long. The CDR3 DNA follows: TGTGCCAGCAGTTACGCAAACAGGGGCTTCTACAATGAGCAGTTCTTC. Translating it yields CASSYANRGFYNEQFF.

The genes are TRBV19 and TRBJ1-5; no reliable D call. This CDR3 region has 16 residues. Trimming took 6 bases from V and 1 from J, leaving 16 bases between them. Germline-derived CDR1 and CDR2 are LNHDA and SQIVND (reference sequence). This CDR3 is CASSPVLVRSNQPQHF. The CDR3 DNA is TGTGCCAGTAGCCCGGTTTTAGTGAGGAGCAATCAGCCCCAGCATTTT.

J is TRBJ2-5 and V is TRBV14; TRBD1 might be the D (5 bases). This CDR3 has 15 amino acids. The V end lost 3 bases, the J end lost 5 bases, and 16 bases lay between the germline ends. Germline CDR1 is SGHDN and CDR2 is FVKESK. The CDR3 loop is CASSHARAFRETQYF. CDR3 nucleotides: TGTGCCAGCAGCCACGCCAGGGCATTTCGCGAGACCCAGTACTTC.

This chain joins TRBV9 and TRBJ2-7, with 9 bases identical to TRBD1. Germline CDR1 SGDLS, CDR2 YYNGEE. CDR3 length equals 15 residues. J lost 5 bases, V lost 1 base, and 7 bases had no gene match. The CDR3 loop is CASSVQTGGLNEQYF. The CDR3 nucleotides read TGTGCCAGCAGCGTACAAACAGGGGGCCTCAACGAGCAGTACTTC.

This clone was counted a single time. The chain has TRBV27 and TRBJ1-2; D uncertain. V gave up 2 bases and J gave up 4 bases, with 11 bases separating them. The CDR3 loop spans 14 amino acids. Germline CDR1 MNHEY, CDR2 SMNVEV (reference sequence). The CDR3 sequence: CASSLTSSTYGYTF. CDR3 nucleotide sequence: TGTGCCAGCAGTTTAACGTCTAGTACCTATGGCTACACCTTC.

The gene calls are TRBV15 and TRBJ2-5, with 11 bases fitting TRBD1. Per the germline V gene, CDR1 is LNHNV and CDR2 is YYDKDF (reference sequence). This CDR3 comprises 14 residues. Unmatched junction bases numbered 7, after V lost 8 bases and J lost 5 bases. In DNA, the CDR3 is TGTGCCACCCGGGACAGGGGGTACTGGGAGACCCAGTACTTC. Translating gives CATRDRGYWETQYF. The whole variable domain, filled in from reference TRBV15 and TRBJ2-5, reads DAMVIQNPRYQVTQFGKPVTLSCSQTLNHNVMYWYQQKSSQAPKLLFHYYDKDFNNEADTPDNFQSRRPNTSFCFLDIRSPGLGDTAMYLCATRDRGYWETQYFGPGTRLLVL.

The rearrangement uses TRBV4-1 and TRBJ2-1; 11 bases match TRBD1. From germline, CDR1 is MGHRA and CDR2 YSYEKL. CDR3 length equals 16 residues. Unmatched junction bases numbered 3, after V lost 1 base and J lost 4 bases. The DNA of the CDR3 is TGCGCCAGCAGCCAAGCCGGGACAGGGGGTTACAATGAGCAGTTCTTC. Protein: CASSQAGTGGYNEQFF.

The chain joins TRBV10-2 to TRBJ2-7; possibly TRBD2 for D (5 bases). Per the germline V gene, CDR1 is WSHSY and CDR2 is SAAADI. The CDR3 runs to 17 residues. Trimming left V 2 bases short and J 0 bases short, with 17 bases between. The CDR3 reads CASSERGNRRLSYEQYF. The CDR3 DNA is TGCGCCAGCAGTGAGCGAGGGAACCGACGCCTCTCCTACGAGCAGTACTTC.

This chain joins TRBV6-5 and TRBJ2-2; 9 positions match TRBD2. This CDR3 spans 16 amino acids. With V trimmed by 0 bases and J by 7 bases, 6 bases remained unmatched. CDR1 is MNHEY, CDR2 SVGAGI, per germline. DNA for the CDR3: TGTGCCAGCAGTTACTCGTCTGCGGGGGGGGTCGGGGAGCTGTTTTTT. The encoded protein is CASSYSSAGGVGELFF.

V gene TRBV6-5 combines with J gene TRBJ1-2, with TRBD1 matching 8 bases. From germline, CDR1 is MNHEY and CDR2 SVGAGI. This CDR3 region has 14 residues. J was trimmed by 7 bases and V by 5 bases; bases with no gene match: 9. In nucleotides, the CDR3 is TGTGCCAGCAGTCGGACAGGGACGAATTTTGGCTACACCTTC. Residues: CASSRTGTNFGYTF.

This sequence joins TRBV10-3 and TRBJ1-1; D call uncertain. Trimming removed 7 bases from V and 5 bases from J, with 20 bases in between. Germline V gene sequence: CDR1 ENHRY, CDR2 SYGVKD. CDR3 size: 15 residues. Written as DNA, the CDR3 is TGTGCCATCACCCAAAACCGCCTGGAGAAGACTGAAGCTTTCTTT. As protein: CAITQNRLEKTEAFF.

The genes are TRBV19 and TRBJ1-3; no reliable D call. V was pared by 7 bases and J by 7 bases, with 17 bases between. There are 14 residues in the CDR3. Germline V gives CDR1 LNHDA, CDR2 SQIVND (reference sequence). CDR3 DNA: TGTGCCAGTAAAACCCGGGAGAAAGATAACACCATATATTTT. Protein product: CASKTREKDNTIYF.

The rearrangement links TRBV6-5 to TRBJ1-2, with 9 positions matching TRBD1. CDR1 is MNHEY, CDR2 SVGAGI, per germline. V lost 8 bases and J lost 6; bases outside the gene matches: 7. The CDR3 is 13 amino acids. DNA for the CDR3: TGTGCCAGCGCGGGGACAGGGAAAAATGGCTACACCTTC. Its translation is CASAGTGKNGYTF.

This sequence joins TRBV7-3 and TRBJ1-2, with TRBD1 matching over 7 bases. Germline V lookup: CDR1 SGHTA, CDR2 FQGTGA. Trimming took 5 bases from V and 8 from J; bases not matched to a gene: 8. This CDR3 contains 13 residues. CDR3 in amino acids: CASSRDRVEGYTF. The DNA of the CDR3 is TGTGCCAGCAGCCGAGACAGGGTGGAGGGCTACACCTTC.

The genes are TRBV9 and TRBJ2-7, with 8 positions matching TRBD2. Trimming cost V 4 bases and J 3 bases; bases outside gene matches: 6. The germline gives CDR1 SGDLS, CDR2 YYNGEE. The CDR3 contains 14 residues. The DNA of the CDR3 is TGTGCCAGCAGCCCCATGCGGGGGGTCTACGAGCAGTACTTC. Residues: CASSPMRGVYEQYF.

V and J are TRBV3-1 (or the pseudogene TRBV3-2) and TRBJ1-1; D ambiguous. Germline V CDR1 and CDR2: LGHDT, YNNKEL (reference sequence). V was clipped by 3 bases and J by 2 bases, with 19 bases between them. The CDR3 loop spans 17 amino acids. The CDR3 is CASSQRSTAQKNTEAFF. In nucleotides, the CDR3 is TGTGCCAGCAGCCAGAGATCCACAGCCCAAAAAAACACTGAAGCTTTCTTT.

The chain couples TRBV19 to TRBJ1-1, with 8 bases that match TRBD1. CDR1 is LNHDA and CDR2 is SQIVND in the germline V gene (reference sequence). This CDR3 comprises 14 residues. V lost 3 bases and J lost 4; bases outside the gene matches: 4. CDR3 nucleotides: TGTGCCAGTAGTATGACAGGGGTGGGCACTGAAGCTTTCTTT. It translates to CASSMTGVGTEAFF.

The genes are TRBV6-5 and TRBJ1-3; a possible D gene is TRBD1 (6 bases). CDR1 MNHEY and CDR2 SVGAGI come from the germline V gene. This CDR3 has 14 amino acids. CDR3 in amino acids: CATEGGGIGNTIYF. In DNA, the CDR3 is TGTGCTACAGAAGGCGGGGGCATTGGAAACACCATATATTTT.

V and J are TRBV18 and TRBJ2-7; D gene ambiguous. Trimming removed 6 bases at V and 0 bases at J, with 6 bases between. Germline lookup yields CDR1 KGHSH and CDR2 LQKENI. This CDR3 is built from 12 residues. The chain's CDR3 is CASSPNSYEQYF. CDR3 DNA: TGTGCCAGCTCTCCTAACTCCTACGAGCAGTACTTC.

This clone was picked up one time. The chain uses TRBV2 and TRBJ2-1, with 8 positions matching TRBD1. The junction had 4 bases not matched to a gene; V was cut back by 6 bases and J by 6 bases. This CDR3 region has 13 residues. Germline V gives CDR1 SNHLY, CDR2 FYNNEI. CDR3 sequence: CASRPGQVNEQFF. The CDR3 bases are TGTGCCAGCAGACCGGGACAGGTCAATGAGCAGTTCTTC. The full variable domain, completed using reference TRBV2 and TRBJ2-1, is EPEVTQTPSHQVTQMGQEVILRCVPISNHLYFYWYRQILGQKVEFLVSFYNNEISEKSEIFDDQFSVERPDGSNFTLKIRSTKLEDSAMYFCASRPGQVNEQFFGPGTRLTVL.

V usage is TRBV6-5 and J usage is TRBJ1-2; no definite D call. The CDR3 is made up of 10 amino acids. The germline V gene encodes CDR1 MNHEY and CDR2 SVGAGI. V lost 6 bases and J lost 6, with 5 bases in between. CDR3 amino acids: CASSTNGYTF. For the CDR3, the DNA is TGTGCCAGCAGCACAAATGGCTACACCTTC.